The clone carrying this T cell receptor (beta chain) has just a few counts. The V gene lost 7 bases and the J gene lost 1 base, with 13 bases spanning the gap. The CDR3 is 13 residues long. Germline V gene data show CDR1 as SQVTM and CDR2 as ANQGSEA. Extracted RNA was reverse transcribed, and the resulting cDNA served as sequencing template. Clones were sequenced by immunoSEQ multiplex PCR, and TCRdb holds only the in-frame ones, with some missing. The table shows more than 200,000 clones, with under 80% occurring only once. These data come from a study of CD8+ T cells in alopecia areata. About the study: In an open-label trial, patients got 5 to 10 mg tofacitinib twice daily.

Sequenced here: CD4+ T cells sorted from blood, sampled at week 0. The genes are TRBV29-1 and TRBJ1-1; perhaps TRBD1 as D (5 bases). The sequence was obtained from a human donor with alopecia areata. Written as DNA, the CDR3 is TGCAGCGCAGGGAGTCTCGGGAACACTGAAGCTTTCTTT. It is translated as CSAGSLGNTEAFF.